This T cell receptor (beta chain) was documented in a study of blood T cell repertoires in COVID-19. On the study more broadly: The United States, Italy and Spain supplied acute and convalescent COVID-19 samples. PBMCs, B-cell-depleted T cells, or T cells were the source of the cDNA or gDNA that made up the material.

Allocation to cohorts depended on clinical history reported by the participants. In the original workflow: Reference gene primer amplification in the assay estimated nucleated cell counts. Sequenced by immunoSEQ multiplex PCR; TCRdb stores in-frame clones only, minus some. The D gene and trimming were derived from the DNA, and the V and J assignments and clone size from that table. Here the sample spans some 290,000 clones, about nine tenths being singletons. Germline V gene data show CDR1 as SGHTA and CDR2 as FQGNSA. This CDR3 is 14 amino acids long. Trimming cost V 2 bases and J 7 bases, with 11 bases left between them.

Sequenced input: PBMCs or T cells enriched from blood (not recorded which). This clonotype was sampled from a woman in her 30s who had recovered from COVID-19. This sequence joins TRBV7-2 and TRBJ2-2, with D possibly matching TRBD2 (5 bases). The CDR3 coding sequence is TGTGCCAGCAGCTTAAAGTACGAGGGCGGGGAGCTGTTTTTT. Translation: CASSLKYEGGELFF.